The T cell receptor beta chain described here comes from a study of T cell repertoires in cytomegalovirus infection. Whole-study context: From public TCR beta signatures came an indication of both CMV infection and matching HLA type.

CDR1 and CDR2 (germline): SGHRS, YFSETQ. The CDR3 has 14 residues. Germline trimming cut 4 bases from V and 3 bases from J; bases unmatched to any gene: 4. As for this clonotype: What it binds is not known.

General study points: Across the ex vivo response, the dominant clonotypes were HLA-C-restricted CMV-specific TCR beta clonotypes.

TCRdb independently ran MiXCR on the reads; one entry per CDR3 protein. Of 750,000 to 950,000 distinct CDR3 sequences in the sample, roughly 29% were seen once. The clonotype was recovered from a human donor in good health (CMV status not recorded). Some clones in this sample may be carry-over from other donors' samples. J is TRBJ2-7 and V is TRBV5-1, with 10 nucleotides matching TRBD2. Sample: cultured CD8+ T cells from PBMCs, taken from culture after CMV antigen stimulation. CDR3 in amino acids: CASSESGGDYEQYF. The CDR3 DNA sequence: TGCGCCAGCAGCGAAAGCGGGGGGGACTACGAGCAGTACTTC.